The 5 T cell receptor beta chains below come from one sample, sequenced in a study of beta chain features in type 1 diabetes (dated by TCRdb to the late 2010s). Library creation used the immunoSEQ multiplex PCR assay. The High Capacity cDNA Reverse Transcription Kit was used to reverse transcribe all of the isolated RNA, meaning that expressed TCRB transcripts were what got sequenced. The table was pulled from immuneACCESS by TCRdb, which kept in-frame rearrangements only. Such tables lose some clones; where checked, under half of the loss comes from unresolved V genes, and the rest has no known cause. The sample contains 430,000 or so clones, 11% of them found a single time. Of the sample, around 0.05% is held by the ten largest clones. What was sequenced was naive CD4+ T cells from blood. The sample's cell subset or site label is to be understood as: true naive CD4+ T cells. All receptors come from a woman aged 18-35 years in good health.

The CDR3 protein is CASSFLRNSYQETQYF. The CDR3 DNA follows: TGTGCCAGCAGCTTCTTAAGGAATTCGTACCAAGAGACCCAGTACTTC. The V call is TRBV5-6, the J call TRBJ2-5; D is undetermined. V was pared by 2 bases and J by 0 bases, with 14 bases between. The CDR3 runs 16 residues. Germline V lookup: CDR1 SGHDT, CDR2 YYEEEE.

There are a few counts of this clone. The rearrangement joins TRBV30 to TRBJ1-3; D remains unclear. Trimming removed 4 bases at V and 3 bases at J, with 13 bases between. Germline loops: CDR1 GTSNPN, CDR2 SVGIG (reference sequence). CDR3 size: 14 residues. CDR3: CAWTRAQFGNTIYF. The CDR3, as DNA: TGTGCCTGGACGCGGGCCCAATTTGGAAACACCATATATTTT.

This clone was picked up a small number of times. The rearrangement uses TRBV25-1 and TRBJ2-3, with a possible D match to TRBD2 (6 bases). Germline CDR1 reads MGHDK; CDR2 reads SYGVNS. The CDR3 is 15 residues long. Deletions cut 1 base from V and 2 bases from J, with 10 bases between. DNA for the CDR3: TGTGCCAGCAGTGAATTGAGCGGGTTCACAGATACGCAGTATTTT. Translation: CASSELSGFTDTQYF.

This clone was counted only a few times. The chain is built from TRBV7-2 and TRBJ2-3; TRBD1 agrees at 7 bases. The CDR3 sequence is 13 residues long. Looked up from germline, CDR1 is SGHTA and CDR2 is FQGNSA. V gave up 1 base and J gave up 5 bases; unmatched junction bases: 0. For the CDR3, the DNA is TGTGCCAGCAGCTTAGGACAGGGAGATACGCAGTATTTT. It translates to CASSLGQGDTQYF. The whole variable domain, remainder taken from reference TRBV7-2 and TRBJ2-3, is GAGVSQSPSNKVTEKGKDVELRCDPISGHTALYWYRQSLGQGLEFLIYFQGNSAPDKSGLPSDRFSAERTGGSVSTLTIQRTQQEDSAVYLCASSLGQGDTQYFGPGTRLTVL.

The chain joins TRBV11-1 to TRBJ2-7, with 7 nucleotides matching TRBD2. The CDR3 extends over 14 amino acids. Germline CDR1 is SGHAT and CDR2 is FQDESV (reference sequence). The V segment lost 5 bases and the J segment 6 bases; nucleotides outside the gene matches: 10. Here the CDR3 DNA reads TGTGCCAGCAGCGGGACCGGGACTATGTCCGAGCAGTACTTC. This gives the protein CASSGTGTMSEQYF.